The 4 T cell receptor beta chains presented below share a single source sample, sequenced in a study of shared clonotypes between healthy human individuals. The protocol was immunoSEQ multiplex PCR, while the TCRdb copy is restricted to in-frame clones and leaves out a portion. The sample has approximately 500,000 clones, about 96% seen once. The sequenced material came from naive CD4+ T cells sorted from blood. The sample's subset: CD45RA+ positively selected. All receptors derive from a woman aged 30 to 39 in good health.

The chain links TRBV6-6 to TRBJ2-7; the D is unclear. The CDR3 is 15 amino acids. Per germline, CDR1 MNHNY and CDR2 SVGAGI (reference sequence). Trimming took off 2 bases at V and 0 bases at J, with 11 bases between the two ends. For the CDR3, the DNA is TGTGCCAGCAGTTACGAGGCGTTCAGCTCCTACGAGCAGTACTTC. Residues: CASSYEAFSSYEQYF.

The chain recombines TRBV5-1 with TRBJ1-1, with 7 bases fitting TRBD1. V lost 2 bases, J lost 7 bases, and 11 bases stayed unmatched. The length of the CDR3 is 15 residues. Germline-derived CDR1 and CDR2 are SGHRS and YFSETQ. The CDR3 protein is CASSFYILRDSEAFF. The CDR3 DNA sequence: TGCGCCAGCAGCTTTTACATTCTCCGGGACAGTGAAGCTTTCTTT. The variable domain in full, completed from reference TRBV5-1 and TRBJ1-1, reads KAGVTQTPRYLIKTRGQQVTLSCSPISGHRSVSWYQQTPGQGLQFLFEYFSETQRNKGNFPGRFSGRQFSNSRSEMNVSTLELGDSALYLCASSFYILRDSEAFFGQGTRLTVV.

The gene calls are TRBV2 and TRBJ2-7; 11 positions agree with TRBD2. Germline CDR1 reads SNHLY; CDR2 reads FYNNEI. The CDR3 has 14 amino acids. J was trimmed by 6 bases and V by 7 bases; bases with no gene match: 8. The chain's CDR3 is CASKRLAGSGEQYF. As DNA, the CDR3 is TGTGCCAGCAAGAGACTAGCGGGATCCGGCGAGCAGTACTTC.

The rearrangement uses TRBV6-5 and TRBJ2-7, with TRBD2 matching over 11 bases. The germline CDR1 and CDR2 sequences are MNHEY and SVGAGI. The CDR3 covers 16 residues. V lost 0 bases and J lost 6; bases outside the gene matches: 7. CDR3 residues: CASSYSWASGRSEQYF. The CDR3 DNA reads as TGTGCCAGCAGTTACTCATGGGCTAGCGGGAGGTCCGAGCAGTACTTC.